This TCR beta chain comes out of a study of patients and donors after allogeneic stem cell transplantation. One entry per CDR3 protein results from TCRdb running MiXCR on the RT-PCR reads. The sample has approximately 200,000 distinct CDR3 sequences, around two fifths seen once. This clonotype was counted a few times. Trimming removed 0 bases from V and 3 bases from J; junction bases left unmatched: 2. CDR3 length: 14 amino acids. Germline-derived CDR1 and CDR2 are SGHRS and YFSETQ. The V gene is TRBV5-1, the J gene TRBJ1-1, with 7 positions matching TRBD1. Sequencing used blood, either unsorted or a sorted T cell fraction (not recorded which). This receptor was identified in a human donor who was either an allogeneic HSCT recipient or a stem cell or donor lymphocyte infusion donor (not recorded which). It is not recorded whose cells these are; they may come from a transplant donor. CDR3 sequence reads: CASSLDRGDTEAFF. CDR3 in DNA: TGCGCCAGCAGCTTGGACAGGGGTGACACTGAAGCTTTCTTT. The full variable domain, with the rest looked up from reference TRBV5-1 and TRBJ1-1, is KAGVTQTPRYLIKTRGQQVTLSCSPISGHRSVSWYQQTPGQGLQFLFEYFSETQRNKGNFPGRFSGRQFSNSRSEMNVSTLELGDSALYLCASSLDRGDTEAFFGQGTRLTVV.